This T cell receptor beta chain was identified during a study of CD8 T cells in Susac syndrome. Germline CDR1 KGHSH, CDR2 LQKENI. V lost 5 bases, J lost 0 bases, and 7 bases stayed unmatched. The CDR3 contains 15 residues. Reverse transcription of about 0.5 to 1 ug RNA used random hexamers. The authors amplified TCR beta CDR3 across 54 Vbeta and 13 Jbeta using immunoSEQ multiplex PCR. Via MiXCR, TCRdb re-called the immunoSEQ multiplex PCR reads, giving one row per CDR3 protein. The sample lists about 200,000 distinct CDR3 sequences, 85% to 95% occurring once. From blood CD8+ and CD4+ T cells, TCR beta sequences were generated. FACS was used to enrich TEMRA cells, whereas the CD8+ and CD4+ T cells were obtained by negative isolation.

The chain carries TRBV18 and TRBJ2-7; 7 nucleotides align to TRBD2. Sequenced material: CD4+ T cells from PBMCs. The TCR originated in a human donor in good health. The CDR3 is CASSFRLASSYEQYF. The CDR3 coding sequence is TGTGCCAGCTCATTTCGACTAGCTAGCTCCTACGAGCAGTACTTC.